This entry concerns a single TCR beta chain. The data derive from a study of siplizumab effects on memory and regulatory T cells. TCRdb keeps only in-frame clones here, not all; method: immunoSEQ multiplex PCR. The sample yields 60,000 to 70,000 clones, over 70% seen once. The source is a human donor in good health. Sequencing was done on a sample of Tregs sorted from blood.

The CDR3 DNA sequence: TGTGCCATTCAGGTCCTGAACACTGAAGCTTTCTTT. Translated: CAIQVLNTEAFF. The chain combines TRBV2 with TRBJ1-1, with D unresolved. Germline CDR1 SNHLY, CDR2 FYNNEI. The CDR3 has 12 residues. Trimming left V 10 bases short and J 0 bases short, with 9 bases between.